This T cell receptor (beta chain) was recorded in a study of cytomegalovirus exposure and HLA in healthy donors. Turning to the study itself: Drawn from HLA-typed donors, around 85 million unique TCRs were held in an early data release.

There are 15 residues in the CDR3. The V gene's germline CDR1 is SGDLS and CDR2 YYNGEE. V was clipped by 5 bases and J by 1 base, with 13 bases between them. The PCR was carried out with 60 Vbeta primers and 13 Jbeta primers. Per the authors' pipeline: In a later analysis, the count reached 80 million or so unique TCR beta chains, with about 12 million shared. This table comes from immunoSEQ multiplex PCR, and its TCRdb copy is limited to in-frame clones, with some not included. V, J and clone size were drawn from that table, and D and trimming were deduced from the DNA. The ten top clones account for about 0.59%, within a sample of approximately 110,000 clones. Overall study results and limits: The classifier reportedly diagnosed cytomegalovirus status with high specificity and sensitivity.

Worth noting for this clone: No antigen is known for it.

The clonotype comes from a man aged 45-60 years in good health and CMV-seronegative. Input material: PBMCs. V and J are TRBV9 and TRBJ1-3; D gene ambiguous. Here the CDR3 reads CASSADGESGNTIYF. The CDR3 DNA is TGTGCCAGCAGTGCCGACGGAGAATCTGGAAACACCATATATTTT.